What follows are 27 T cell receptor beta chains derived from one specimen sequenced in a study of cytomegalovirus exposure and HLA in healthy donors. PCR employed 60 Vbeta and 13 Jbeta primers. The table came from immunoSEQ multiplex PCR; TCRdb's copy has only in-frame clones and leaves some out. The data show about 190,000 clones, over 70% seen once. What was sequenced was PBMCs. Source of these receptors: a man in his fifties in good health and CMV-seronegative.

This chain joins TRBV7-9 and TRBJ1-5, with TRBD1 matching over 7 bases. V gave up 1 base and J gave up 3 bases; unmatched junction bases: 3. From germline, CDR1 is SEHNR and CDR2 FQNEAQ (reference sequence). The CDR3 loop spans 15 amino acids. The CDR3 spells CASSLGQGYNQPQHF. In DNA, the CDR3 is TGTGCCAGCAGCTTAGGACAGGGCTACAATCAGCCCCAGCATTTT.

The chain employs TRBV7-2 and TRBJ1-2; TRBD1 matches at 9 bases. This CDR3 comprises 14 residues. The V segment lost 3 bases and the J segment 8 bases; nucleotides outside the gene matches: 7. The germline gives CDR1 SGHTA, CDR2 FQGNSA. CDR3 sequence: CASSFPGQGGGYTF. In nucleotides, the CDR3 is TGTGCCAGCAGCTTCCCGGGACAGGGAGGCGGCTACACCTTC.

This chain joins TRBV18 and TRBJ1-1; perhaps TRBD1 as D (6 bases). Germline V gene lookup returns CDR1 KGHSH and CDR2 LQKENI. This CDR3 has 13 residues. V lost 5 bases and J lost 14, with 21 bases in between. CDR3 sequence reads: CASSADGGLSWFF. As DNA, the CDR3 is TGTGCCAGCTCAGCGGACGGGGGGCTCTCCTGGTTCTTT.

This clone was detected only once. The chain recombines TRBV7-9 with TRBJ1-4; 8 bases line up with TRBD1. CDR1 and CDR2 (germline): SEHNR, FQNEAQ (reference sequence). The CDR3 extends over 13 amino acids. The V segment lost 4 bases and the J segment 8 bases; nucleotides outside the gene matches: 3. CDR3 protein: CASSSDRGEKLFF. CDR3 DNA: TGTGCCAGCAGCTCAGACAGGGGCGAAAAACTGTTTTTT.

The chain couples TRBV6-5 to TRBJ1-2; D unclear. Trimming removed 5 bases at V and 8 bases at J, with 15 bases between. The CDR3 runs to 13 residues. Germline V CDR1 and CDR2: MNHEY, SVGAGI. This chain's CDR3 is CASSAGVGGGYTF. In DNA form, the CDR3 reads TGTGCCAGCAGTGCCGGGGTTGGAGGGGGCTACACCTTC.

The J gene is TRBJ2-1, the V gene TRBV5-1; perhaps TRBD1 as D (6 bases). V was shortened by 6 bases and J by 10 bases, with 11 bases between the two germline ends. CDR1 SGHRS and CDR2 YFSETQ come from the germline V gene. The CDR3 contains 11 residues. The CDR3 bases are TGCGCCAGCACCCCAGACAGGGAGCAGTTCTTC. Translated: CASTPDREQFF.

The CDR3 reads CASSPPQTQETQYF. The CDR3 DNA follows: TGTGCCAGCTCACCACCCCAGACTCAAGAGACCCAGTACTTC. This chain uses TRBV18 with TRBJ2-5; D gene ambiguous. The ends were cut back, 0 bases at V and 2 bases at J, with 7 bases in the middle. Germline V gene lookup returns CDR1 KGHSH and CDR2 LQKENI. The CDR3 sequence is 14 residues long.

The V gene is TRBV5-1, the J gene TRBJ2-3; tentatively, D is TRBD1 (6 bases). V was shortened by 3 bases and J by 5 bases, with 16 bases between the two germline ends. Germline CDR1 SGHRS, CDR2 YFSETQ. This CDR3 has 15 residues. The CDR3 DNA follows: TGCGCCAGCAGCTCTCGACAGGCCACAGGAGATACGCAGTATTTT. Its protein is CASSSRQATGDTQYF.

The chain employs TRBV13 and TRBJ2-5, with 9 bases lining up with TRBD2. This CDR3 region has 16 residues. The ends lost 3 bases at V and 3 bases at J; junction bases unmatched: 8. Germline V gives CDR1 PRHDT, CDR2 FYEKMQ (reference sequence). The CDR3 protein is CASSFRGGGGKETQYF. Here the CDR3 DNA reads TGTGCCAGCAGCTTCAGGGGCGGGGGGGGGAAAGAGACCCAGTACTTC.

V and J are TRBV11-3 and TRBJ2-7; 8 bases are a match to TRBD1. This CDR3 region has 14 residues. Per germline, CDR1 SGHNT and CDR2 YENEEA. The V segment lost 2 bases and the J segment 6 bases; nucleotides outside the gene matches: 6. The CDR3 here is CASSLSGTGPEQYF. DNA of the CDR3: TGTGCCAGCAGCTTATCTGGGACAGGACCCGAGCAGTACTTC.

This rearrangement joins TRBV27 to TRBJ1-3; 7 nucleotides line up with TRBD1. The CDR3 loop spans 14 amino acids. Germline V CDR1 and CDR2: MNHEY, SMNVEV (reference sequence). The ends lost 6 bases at V and 4 bases at J; junction bases unmatched: 6. CDR3 DNA: TGTGCCAGCAGGTCGACAGGGTTGGGAAACACCATATATTTT. Residues: CASRSTGLGNTIYF.

This clone appeared a single time. CDR3 DNA: TGTGCCAGCAGCAGGGAAGCCCCTGGTGGCTACACCTTC. The encoded protein is CASSREAPGGYTF. V gene TRBV6-5 combines with J gene TRBJ1-2; a weak D match, TRBD1 (5 bases). CDR3 size: 13 residues. Per germline, CDR1 MNHEY and CDR2 SVGAGI. V was pared by 6 bases and J by 7 bases, with 15 bases between.

The CDR3 nucleotides read TGTGCCAGCAGCGCGACCAACTACGAGCAGTACTTC. This translates into CASSATNYEQYF. The chain carries TRBV5-6 and TRBJ2-5; the D is unclear. Matching the DNA end better, TRBJ2-7 makes the J call doubtful. This CDR3 contains 12 residues. Germline V lookup: CDR1 SGHDT, CDR2 YYEEEE.

This chain links TRBV29-1 with TRBJ2-3; possible D gene TRBD1, 5 bases. The V end was cut by 5 bases, the J end by 2 bases, with 11 bases between. The CDR3 is made up of 13 amino acids. Per germline, CDR1 SQVTM and CDR2 ANQGSEA. CDR3 in DNA: TGCAGCGTTTTGGCAGGGAACACAGATACGCAGTATTTT. Amino acid sequence: CSVLAGNTDTQYF.

Comments on this clone: A junction end diverges from the germline sequence, so it may reflect a read error. V usage is TRBV7-9 and J usage is TRBJ1-2; D is undetermined. This CDR3 is 12 amino acids long. Per germline, CDR1 SEHNR and CDR2 FQNEAQ (reference sequence). The CDR3 DNA sequence: TGTTCCAGCAGCTTAGATATCTATGGCTACACCTTC. Protein product: CSSSLDIYGYTF.

The V gene is TRBV7-2, the J gene TRBJ2-7, with 7 bases matching TRBD1. The CDR3 totals 14 residues. The ends lost 0 bases at V and 2 bases at J; junction bases unmatched: 1. CDR1 and CDR2 from the germline V gene are SGHTA and FQGNSA. The DNA for the CDR3 is TGTGCCAGCAGCTTAGCACAGGGGACCTACGAGCAGTACTTC. Its translation: CASSLAQGTYEQYF.

This rearrangement joins TRBV29-1 to TRBJ2-7; D is perhaps TRBD1 (5 bases). V lost 5 bases and J 2 bases, leaving 13 bases between the germline ends. This CDR3 comprises 13 residues. Germline assignment: CDR1 SQVTM and CDR2 ANQGSEA. The CDR3 region has the DNA TGCAGCGTTTCCAACAGGAGAACCTACGAGCAGTACTTC. It translates to CSVSNRRTYEQYF.

This chain connects TRBV11-2 to TRBJ2-7, with D possibly being TRBD1 (5 bases). CDR1 and CDR2 from the germline V gene are SGHAT and FQNNGV. The CDR3 is 15 amino acids. V dropped 3 bases and J dropped 2 bases, with 14 bases sitting between them. The chain's CDR3 is CASSLNERGPYEQYF. CDR3 coding DNA: TGTGCCAGCAGCTTGAACGAAAGGGGCCCCTACGAGCAGTACTTC. Variable domain in full (rest from reference TRBV11-2 and TRBJ2-7): EAGVAQSPRYKIIEKRQSVAFWCNPISGHATLYWYQQILGQGPKLLIQFQNNGVVDDSQLPKDRFSAERLKGVDSTLKIQPAKLEDSAVYLCASSLNERGPYEQYFGPGTRLTVT.

This clone was seen only once. The chain is built from TRBV2 and TRBJ1-3, with 7 bases fitting TRBD1. The CDR3 has 13 residues. J gave up 0 bases and V 8 bases, and 1 base lay outside the gene matches. The germline V gene has CDR1 SNHLY and CDR2 FYNNEI. This CDR3 reads CASPGGSGNTIYF. The CDR3 region has the DNA TGTGCCAGCCCAGGGGGCTCTGGAAACACCATATATTTT. Drawing the rest from reference TRBV2 and TRBJ1-3, the complete variable domain is EPEVTQTPSHQVTQMGQEVILRCVPISNHLYFYWYRQILGQKVEFLVSFYNNEISEKSEIFDDQFSVERPDGSNFTLKIRSTKLEDSAMYFCASPGGSGNTIYFGEGSWLTVV.

The chain combines TRBV10-3 with TRBJ1-2, with D unclear. V was shortened by 2 bases and J by 4 bases, with 8 bases between the two germline ends. Germline CDR1 is ENHRY and CDR2 is SYGVKD. The CDR3 runs to 13 residues. The CDR3 region has the DNA TGTGCCATCAGTGAGACAGACCTCTATGGCTACACCTTC. This codes for CAISETDLYGYTF.

The genes are TRBV5-1 and TRBJ1-6; 8 nucleotides line up with TRBD1. This CDR3 comprises 15 residues. Per the germline V gene, CDR1 is SGHRS and CDR2 is YFSETQ. V shed 4 bases, J shed 7 bases, and the junction held 7 bases outside the gene matches. This CDR3 reads CASSREGQGNSPLHF. The CDR3 DNA is TGCGCCAGCAGCAGAGAAGGACAGGGAAATTCACCCCTCCACTTT.

In this sample, this clone turned up once. This rearrangement joins TRBV27 to TRBJ1-2; D gene uncertain. Germline V CDR1 and CDR2: MNHEY, SMNVEV (reference sequence). The CDR3 consists of 13 residues. With 5 bases removed from V and 8 bases from J, the gap between germline ends came to 15 bases. The CDR3 nucleotides are TGTGCCAGCAGTCCCCTCCTGCGGGGAGGCTACACCTTC. This sequence encodes CASSPLLRGGYTF.

The rearrangement uses TRBV6-6 and TRBJ2-7; weak D call: TRBD1 (6 bases). V gave up 5 bases and J gave up 2 bases, with 10 bases separating them. This CDR3 has 13 residues. Per the germline V gene, CDR1 is MNHNY and CDR2 is SVGAGI (reference sequence). CDR3 amino acids: CASSPGQPYEQYF. The CDR3 nucleotides read TGTGCCAGCAGTCCCGGACAGCCCTACGAGCAGTACTTC.

The rearrangement joins TRBV2 to TRBJ1-1; D call uncertain. CDR1 is SNHLY and CDR2 is FYNNEI in the germline V gene. This CDR3 region has 13 residues. The V gene lost 1 base and the J gene lost 7 bases, with 10 bases spanning the gap. CDR3 sequence reads: CASSEGPEGEAFF. The CDR3, as DNA: TGTGCCAGCAGTGAAGGCCCGGAGGGTGAAGCTTTCTTT.

V and J are TRBV6-6 and TRBJ2-2, with D unclear. The CDR3 is 14 residues long. Trimming took 9 bases from V and 5 from J, leaving 16 bases between them. The germline CDR1 and CDR2 sequences are MNHNY and SVGAGI (reference sequence). The CDR3 region has the DNA TGTGCCAGTGTGGGCCATATGGGTACCGGGGAGCTGTTTTTT. Protein sequence: CASVGHMGTGELFF.

V is TRBV6-1 and J is TRBJ2-5; perhaps TRBD1 as D (6 bases). The germline gives CDR1 MNHNS, CDR2 SASEGT. V was clipped by 5 bases and J by 5 bases, with 12 bases between them. The CDR3 runs 13 residues. The CDR3 bases are TGTGCCAGCAGTATGGGGGCGCTGGAGACCCAGTACTTC. Amino acid sequence: CASSMGALETQYF.

V and J are TRBV15 and TRBJ1-4, with D possibly TRBD1 on 5 matching bases. The CDR3 loop spans 17 amino acids. The germline V gene has CDR1 LNHNV and CDR2 YYDKDF (reference sequence). V lost 0 bases to trimming and J lost 5 bases, with 16 bases between them. As DNA, the CDR3 is TGTGCCACCAGCAGAGAGATTTTGTTACAGGAGAATGAAAAACTGTTTTTT. It is translated as CATSREILLQENEKLFF. Full variable domain (rest looked up from reference TRBV15 and TRBJ1-4): DAMVIQNPRYQVTQFGKPVTLSCSQTLNHNVMYWYQQKSSQAPKLLFHYYDKDFNNEADTPDNFQSRRPNTSFCFLDIRSPGLGDTAMYLCATSREILLQENEKLFFGSGTQLSVL.